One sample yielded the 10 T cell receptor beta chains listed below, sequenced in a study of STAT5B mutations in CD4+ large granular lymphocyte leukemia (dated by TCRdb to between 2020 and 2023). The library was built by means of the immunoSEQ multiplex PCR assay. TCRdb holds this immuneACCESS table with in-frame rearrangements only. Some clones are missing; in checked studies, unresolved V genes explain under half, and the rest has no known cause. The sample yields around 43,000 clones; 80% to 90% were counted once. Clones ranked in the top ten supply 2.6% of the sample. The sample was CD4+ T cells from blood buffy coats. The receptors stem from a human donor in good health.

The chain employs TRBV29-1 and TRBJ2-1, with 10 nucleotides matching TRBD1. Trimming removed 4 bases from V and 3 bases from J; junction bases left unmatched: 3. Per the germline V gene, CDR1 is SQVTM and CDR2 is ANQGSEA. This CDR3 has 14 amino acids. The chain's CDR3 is CSVVRTGGYNEQFF. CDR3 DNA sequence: TGCAGCGTTGTCCGGACAGGGGGCTACAATGAGCAGTTCTTC.

The CDR3: CASSPGQGARTEAFF. The DNA for the CDR3 is TGTGCCAGCAGCCCAGGACAGGGGGCGCGGACTGAAGCTTTCTTT. The genes are TRBV5-6 and TRBJ1-1, with TRBD1 matching over 11 bases. There are 15 residues in the CDR3. After removal of 4 bases from V and 5 bases from J, the junction contained 7 bases not matched to a gene. Germline loops: CDR1 SGHDT, CDR2 YYEEEE.

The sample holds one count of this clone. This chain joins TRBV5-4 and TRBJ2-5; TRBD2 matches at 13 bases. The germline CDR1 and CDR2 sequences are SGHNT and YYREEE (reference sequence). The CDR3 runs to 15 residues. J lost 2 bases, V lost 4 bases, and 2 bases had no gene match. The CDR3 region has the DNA TGTGCCAGCAGCCTGACTAGCGGGAGGCAAGAGACCCAGTACTTC. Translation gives CASSLTSGRQETQYF.

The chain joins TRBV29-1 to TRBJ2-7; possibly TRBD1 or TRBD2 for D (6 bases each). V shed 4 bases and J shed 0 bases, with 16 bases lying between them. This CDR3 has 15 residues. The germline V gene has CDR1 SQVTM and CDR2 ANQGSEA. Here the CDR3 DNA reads TGCAGCGTTGGGAGGGGGGTAGCGAGCTCCTACGAGCAGTACTTC. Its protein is CSVGRGVASSYEQYF.

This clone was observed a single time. CDR3 in amino acids: CATKQGSGNTIYF. The CDR3 coding sequence is TGTGCCACCAAACAGGGGTCTGGAAACACCATATATTTT. V usage is TRBV14 and J usage is TRBJ1-3; 7 positions agree with TRBD1. This CDR3 has 13 residues. Germline V gene lookup returns CDR1 SGHDN and CDR2 FVKESK. J gave up 1 base and V 10 bases, and 4 bases lay outside the gene matches.

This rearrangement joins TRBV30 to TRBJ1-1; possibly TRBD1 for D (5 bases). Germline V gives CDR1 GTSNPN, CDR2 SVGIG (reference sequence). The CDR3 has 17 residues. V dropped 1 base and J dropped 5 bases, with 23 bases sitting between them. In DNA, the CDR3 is TGTGCCTGGAGTGAAGGGAGAATGGGACTATCGGGGACTGAAGCTTTCTTT. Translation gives CAWSEGRMGLSGTEAFF.

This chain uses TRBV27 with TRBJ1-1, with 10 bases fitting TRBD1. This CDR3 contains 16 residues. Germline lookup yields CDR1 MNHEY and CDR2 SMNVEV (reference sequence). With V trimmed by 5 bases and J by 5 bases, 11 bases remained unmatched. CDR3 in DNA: TGTGCCAGCAGTACAGGACAGGGGGTTAAAGGGACTGAAGCTTTCTTT. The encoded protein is CASSTGQGVKGTEAFF.

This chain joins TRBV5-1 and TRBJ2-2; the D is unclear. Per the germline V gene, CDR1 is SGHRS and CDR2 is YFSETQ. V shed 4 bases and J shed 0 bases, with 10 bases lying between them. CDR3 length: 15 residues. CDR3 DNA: TGCGCCAGCAGCATGGACGCCGCGAACACCGGGGAGCTGTTTTTT. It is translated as CASSMDAANTGELFF.

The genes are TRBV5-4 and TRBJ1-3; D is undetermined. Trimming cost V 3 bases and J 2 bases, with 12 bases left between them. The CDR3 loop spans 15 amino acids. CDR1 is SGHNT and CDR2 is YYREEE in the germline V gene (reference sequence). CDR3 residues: CASSSSGSTGNTIYF. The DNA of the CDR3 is TGTGCCAGCAGCTCATCCGGGAGTACTGGAAACACCATATATTTT.

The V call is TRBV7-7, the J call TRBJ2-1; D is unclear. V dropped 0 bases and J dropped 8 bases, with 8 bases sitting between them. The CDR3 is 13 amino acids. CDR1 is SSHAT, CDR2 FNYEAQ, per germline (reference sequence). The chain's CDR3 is CASSLAVRDEQFF. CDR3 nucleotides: TGTGCCAGCAGCTTAGCAGTTCGGGATGAGCAGTTCTTC. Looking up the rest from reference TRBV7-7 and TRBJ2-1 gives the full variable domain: GAGVSQSPRYKVTKRGQDVTLRCDPISSHATLYWYQQALGQGPEFLTYFNYEAQPDKSGLPSDRFSAERPEGSISTLTIQRTEQRDSAMYRCASSLAVRDEQFFGPGTRLTVL.